Listed below are T cell receptor beta chains from one sample, sequenced in a study of T cell responses to AZD1222 COVID-19 vaccine. TCRdb keeps only in-frame clones here, not all; method: immunoSEQ multiplex PCR. The profile shows over 150,000 clones, roughly 90% of them singletons. The material sequenced was peripheral blood, taken on day 0 of AZD1222 vaccination. The receptors here all came from an adult in good health. The CDR3 runs from the conserved cysteine through the conserved F or W. The D gene is left open where the match is weak. Not every row has a clone size; where given, it reads once, few, many or a size class.

d_call j_call v_call clone_size cdr3_nt cdr3_aa
- TRBJ2-2 TRBV9 - TGTGCCAGCAGCCCCGGAGGGGCTCCGAACACCGGGGAGCTGTTTTTT CASSPGGAPNTGELFF
- TRBJ2-7 TRBV18 - TGTGCCAGCTCACCGAATCCTAGCGACGAGCAGTACTTC CASSPNPSDEQYF
- TRBJ2-7 TRBV5-1 - TGCGCCAGCAGCCGGGACAACCCCTACGAGCAGTACTTC CASSRDNPYEQYF
TRBD1 TRBJ1-2 TRBV5-1 - TGCGCCAGCAGCTTGATGGGACAGGGTGCTGGGGGCTACACCTTC CASSLMGQGAGGYTF
- TRBJ1-4 TRBV19 - TGTGCCAGTAGTACCTCGGCGGCTAATGAAAAACTGTTTTTT CASSTSAANEKLFF
- TRBJ1-6 TRBV6-1 - TGTGCCAGCAGTGAACTTGGTTATAATTCACCCCTCCACTTT CASSELGYNSPLHF
- TRBJ1-1 TRBV5-4 - TGTGCCAGCAGCTTGGCGGCAGGGTTGGGCACTGAAGCTTTCTTT CASSLAAGLGTEAFF
- TRBJ1-1 TRBV4-3 - TGCGCCAGCAGCCAAGATCCAAGGGACACTGAAGCTTTCTTT CASSQDPRDTEAFF
TRBD1 TRBJ1-2 TRBV30 once TGTGCCTGGAGTAAGACAGGGGGAAGCTATGGCTACACCTTC CAWSKTGGSYGYTF
TRBD1 TRBJ1-2 TRBV5-4 - TGTGCCAGCAGCGGCGACAGGGGATGGGATGGCTACACCTTC CASSGDRGWDGYTF
TRBD1 TRBJ1-1 TRBV5-6 - TGTGCCAGCAGCTGGGGACAGTTGAACACTGAAGCTTTCTTT CASSWGQLNTEAFF
- TRBJ1-1 TRBV11-2 - TGTGCCAGCAGCCCTTTGATTGAAGCTTTCTTT CASSPLIEAFF
- TRBJ2-1 TRBV12-3/TRBV12-4 - TGTGCCAGCAGCCTAGGGGTCAATGAGCAGTTCTTC CASSLGVNEQFF
- TRBJ1-1 TRBV7-9 - TGTGCCAGCAGCTTAGCCGAAGGGAGAGAAGCTTTCTTT CASSLAEGREAFF
- TRBJ2-5 TRBV7-2 - TGTGCCAGCAGGAGGACAGAACAAGAGACCCAGTACTTC CASRRTEQETQYF
TRBD1 TRBJ2-7 TRBV3-1/TRBV3-2 - TGTGCCAGCAGCCCCATGGGGGGACAGGGGTACGAGCAGTACTTC CASSPMGGQGYEQYF
- TRBJ1-1 TRBV5-1 - TGCGCCAGCAGCCCGGGCCCGAACACTGAAGCTTTCTTT CASSPGPNTEAFF
- TRBJ1-1 TRBV5-1 once TGCGCCAGCAGCTTCGGGGGACAGAACACTGAAGCTTTCTTT CASSFGGQNTEAFF